The 17 T cell receptor beta chains listed next were all sequenced from one sample in a study of spatial heterogeneity in lung cancer. Study observations and caveats: Mutation tallies in tumors tracked expanded intratumoral alpha and beta TCR counts.

No antigens are known for them. TCRdb reprocessed the 5' RACE reads via MiXCR and lists one record per CDR3 protein. The sample holds about 100,000 distinct CDR3 sequences, around 4.8% seen once. As to time point: sample taken at primary tumor resection. Sequencing was performed on lung tumor tissue, taken at surgery. All receptors come from a male donor with early-stage non-small cell lung cancer.

This clonotype showed up many times. This rearrangement joins TRBV27 to TRBJ2-5, with TRBD1 matching over 8 bases. The CDR3 spans 17 residues. The germline V gene encodes CDR1 MNHEY and CDR2 SMNVEV (reference sequence). The trim removed 3 bases at V and 0 bases at J, leaving 9 bases unmatched. The CDR3 region is CASSFLTGGPYQETQYF. The CDR3 DNA reads as TGTGCCAGCAGTTTTCTCACAGGGGGGCCGTACCAAGAGACCCAGTACTTC.

This clonotype was seen repeatedly, ten times or more. V is TRBV20-1 and J is TRBJ1-1; perhaps TRBD1 as D (5 bases). This CDR3 has 13 residues. Germline values: CDR1 DFQATT, CDR2 SNEGSKA (reference sequence). Trimming took off 3 bases at V and 8 bases at J, with 16 bases between the two ends. CDR3 protein: CSASLHGATEAFF. Here the CDR3 DNA reads TGCAGTGCTAGTCTCCACGGGGCGACAGAAGCTTTCTTT.

V and J are TRBV5-6 and TRBJ2-5; D may be TRBD1 or TRBD2 (5 bases each). CDR1 and CDR2 (germline): SGHDT, YYEEEE. This CDR3 contains 13 residues. V was cut by 1 base and J by 5 bases, with 9 bases left in between. The DNA for the CDR3 is TGTGCCAGCAGCTTGATGGGGGACGAGACCCAGTACTTC. It encodes CASSLMGDETQYF.

The chain recombines TRBV5-5 with TRBJ2-3; D possibly corresponds to TRBD1 (5 bases). V was cut by 4 bases and J by 4 bases, with 13 bases left in between. Per the germline V gene, CDR1 is SGHKS and CDR2 is YYEKEE (reference sequence). The CDR3 is 14 residues long. Here the CDR3 reads CASSPDTGSDTQYF. The CDR3 DNA reads as TGTGCCAGCAGCCCCGATACAGGTTCAGATACGCAGTATTTT.

This clonotype occurred many times. The rearrangement uses TRBV9 and TRBJ2-1, with D unclear. Germline assignment: CDR1 SGDLS and CDR2 YYNGEE. This CDR3 has 13 amino acids. The V end was cut by 3 bases, the J end by 8 bases, with 12 bases between. The CDR3 is CASSGGVFHEQFF. In DNA, the CDR3 is TGTGCCAGCAGCGGTGGTGTTTTCCATGAGCAGTTCTTC.

This clonotype was picked up a small number of times. The chain joins TRBV7-2 to TRBJ2-1, with D perhaps assigned TRBD1 or TRBD2 (5 bases each). The CDR3 has 14 amino acids. Germline lookup yields CDR1 SGHTA and CDR2 FQGNSA. V shed 4 bases and J shed 6 bases, with 13 bases lying between them. As DNA, the CDR3 is TGTGCCAGCAGCTCCGGGACGACATCCAATGAGCAGTTCTTC. This translates into CASSSGTTSNEQFF.

Points on this clonotype: A much larger clone is a single base away; this may be a read error. The chain combines TRBV24-1 with TRBJ2-1; TRBD1 might be the D (5 bases). The CDR3 runs to 14 residues. Germline V gives CDR1 KGHDR, CDR2 SFDVKD. Trimming cost V 8 bases and J 6 bases, with 16 bases left between them. The CDR3 DNA sequence: TGTGCCACCAATGCCCCGGACACGACCAATGAGCAGTTCTTC. Translating it yields CATNAPDTTNEQFF.

This clonotype was found many times. The chain couples TRBV27 to TRBJ2-3; D remains ambiguous. The germline V gene encodes CDR1 MNHEY and CDR2 SMNVEV (reference sequence). The CDR3 is 14 residues long. Trimming removed 3 bases at V and 2 bases at J, with 9 bases between. This chain's CDR3 is CASSFSAFTDTQYF. The CDR3 nucleotides are TGTGCCAGCAGTTTCTCCGCTTTCACAGATACGCAGTATTTT.

Only a few counts were recorded for this clonotype. The DNA is left out, because the CDR3 cannot be placed on it with certainty; the CDR3 is given as TCRdb lists it. This chain joins TRBV27 and TRBJ2-1; the DNA was not used to check the table's D call, TRBD2. Looked up from germline, CDR1 is MNHEY and CDR2 is SMNVEV (reference sequence). The CDR3 length is 15 residues, termini included. The CDR3 loop is CASSILAGGYNEQFF.

The chain links TRBV6-5 to TRBJ2-7; possibly TRBD1 or TRBD2 for D (5 bases each). The V and J ends lost 6 bases and 2 bases respectively, with 17 bases between them. The CDR3 totals 15 residues. Looked up from germline, CDR1 is MNHEY and CDR2 is SVGAGI. CDR3 bases: TGTGCCAGCAGGGGACGGGAACAGCCCACCTACGAGCAGTACTTC. Its protein product is CASRGREQPTYEQYF.

This clonotype appeared many times. This CDR3 reads CASSLHGYDEKLFF. In nucleotides, the CDR3 is TGTGCCAGCAGTTTACACGGGTACGATGAAAAACTGTTTTTT. This chain uses TRBV28 with TRBJ1-4; D uncertain. CDR3 length equals 14 residues. Germline values: CDR1 MDHEN, CDR2 SYDVKM. V was clipped by 2 bases and J by 6 bases, with 10 bases between them.

This clonotype was seen ten or more times. The chain employs TRBV6-5 and TRBJ1-4, with D tentatively TRBD1 (6 bases). The CDR3 runs to 15 residues. Germline V gene data show CDR1 as MNHEY and CDR2 as SVGAGI. Trimming left V 1 base short and J 8 bases short, with 14 bases between. This CDR3 is CASSYYGGQGEKLFF. Here the CDR3 DNA reads TGTGCCAGCAGTTACTACGGGGGGCAAGGAGAAAAACTGTTTTTT.

This clonotype came up many times. The V gene is TRBV5-1, the J gene TRBJ1-1; TRBD1 aligns across 8 bases. This CDR3 has 15 residues. CDR1 is SGHRS and CDR2 is YFSETQ in the germline V gene. V was clipped by 4 bases and J by 5 bases; unmatched bases: 10. The CDR3 sequence: CASSPGDRPSTEAFF. For the CDR3, the DNA is TGCGCCAGCAGCCCAGGGGACAGGCCGTCTACTGAAGCTTTCTTT.

This clonotype was counted many times. The V gene is TRBV5-1, the J gene TRBJ2-2; maybe TRBD1 (5 bases). In germline, CDR1 is SGHRS, CDR2 YFSETQ. V lost 1 base, J lost 6 bases, and 10 bases lay in between. The CDR3 contains 14 residues. CDR3 protein: CASSLRPRAGELFF. The CDR3 DNA sequence: TGCGCCAGCAGCTTGCGCCCCAGGGCCGGGGAGCTGTTTTTT.

This clonotype was found many times. This chain uses TRBV7-9 with TRBJ1-2, with D uncertain. The CDR3 has 16 residues. Germline CDR1 and CDR2: SEHNR and FQNEAQ (reference sequence). Trimming stripped 2 bases from V and 6 bases from J, with 19 bases between. The CDR3 reads CASSLLEAGHRNGYTF. In DNA form, the CDR3 reads TGTGCCAGCAGCTTACTAGAGGCAGGTCATCGAAATGGCTACACCTTC.

The chain carries TRBV20-1 and TRBJ1-6, with 7 nucleotides matching TRBD1. Unmatched junction bases numbered 6, after V lost 3 bases and J lost 7 bases. Germline loops: CDR1 DFQATT, CDR2 SNEGSKA (reference sequence). The CDR3 spans 14 residues. CDR3 loop: CSASSGGDNSPLHF. Written as DNA, the CDR3 is TGCAGTGCTAGCTCAGGGGGAGACAATTCACCCCTCCACTTT.

There are a few counts of this clonotype. The chain has TRBV28 and TRBJ2-3, with 7 bases fitting TRBD1. V was clipped by 2 bases and J by 10 bases; unmatched bases: 9. Germline CDR1 is MDHEN and CDR2 is SYDVKM. CDR3 length: 14 amino acids. The CDR3 sequence: CASSLATGTAAQYF. The CDR3 bases are TGTGCCAGCAGTTTAGCGACAGGGACGGCGGCGCAGTATTTT.